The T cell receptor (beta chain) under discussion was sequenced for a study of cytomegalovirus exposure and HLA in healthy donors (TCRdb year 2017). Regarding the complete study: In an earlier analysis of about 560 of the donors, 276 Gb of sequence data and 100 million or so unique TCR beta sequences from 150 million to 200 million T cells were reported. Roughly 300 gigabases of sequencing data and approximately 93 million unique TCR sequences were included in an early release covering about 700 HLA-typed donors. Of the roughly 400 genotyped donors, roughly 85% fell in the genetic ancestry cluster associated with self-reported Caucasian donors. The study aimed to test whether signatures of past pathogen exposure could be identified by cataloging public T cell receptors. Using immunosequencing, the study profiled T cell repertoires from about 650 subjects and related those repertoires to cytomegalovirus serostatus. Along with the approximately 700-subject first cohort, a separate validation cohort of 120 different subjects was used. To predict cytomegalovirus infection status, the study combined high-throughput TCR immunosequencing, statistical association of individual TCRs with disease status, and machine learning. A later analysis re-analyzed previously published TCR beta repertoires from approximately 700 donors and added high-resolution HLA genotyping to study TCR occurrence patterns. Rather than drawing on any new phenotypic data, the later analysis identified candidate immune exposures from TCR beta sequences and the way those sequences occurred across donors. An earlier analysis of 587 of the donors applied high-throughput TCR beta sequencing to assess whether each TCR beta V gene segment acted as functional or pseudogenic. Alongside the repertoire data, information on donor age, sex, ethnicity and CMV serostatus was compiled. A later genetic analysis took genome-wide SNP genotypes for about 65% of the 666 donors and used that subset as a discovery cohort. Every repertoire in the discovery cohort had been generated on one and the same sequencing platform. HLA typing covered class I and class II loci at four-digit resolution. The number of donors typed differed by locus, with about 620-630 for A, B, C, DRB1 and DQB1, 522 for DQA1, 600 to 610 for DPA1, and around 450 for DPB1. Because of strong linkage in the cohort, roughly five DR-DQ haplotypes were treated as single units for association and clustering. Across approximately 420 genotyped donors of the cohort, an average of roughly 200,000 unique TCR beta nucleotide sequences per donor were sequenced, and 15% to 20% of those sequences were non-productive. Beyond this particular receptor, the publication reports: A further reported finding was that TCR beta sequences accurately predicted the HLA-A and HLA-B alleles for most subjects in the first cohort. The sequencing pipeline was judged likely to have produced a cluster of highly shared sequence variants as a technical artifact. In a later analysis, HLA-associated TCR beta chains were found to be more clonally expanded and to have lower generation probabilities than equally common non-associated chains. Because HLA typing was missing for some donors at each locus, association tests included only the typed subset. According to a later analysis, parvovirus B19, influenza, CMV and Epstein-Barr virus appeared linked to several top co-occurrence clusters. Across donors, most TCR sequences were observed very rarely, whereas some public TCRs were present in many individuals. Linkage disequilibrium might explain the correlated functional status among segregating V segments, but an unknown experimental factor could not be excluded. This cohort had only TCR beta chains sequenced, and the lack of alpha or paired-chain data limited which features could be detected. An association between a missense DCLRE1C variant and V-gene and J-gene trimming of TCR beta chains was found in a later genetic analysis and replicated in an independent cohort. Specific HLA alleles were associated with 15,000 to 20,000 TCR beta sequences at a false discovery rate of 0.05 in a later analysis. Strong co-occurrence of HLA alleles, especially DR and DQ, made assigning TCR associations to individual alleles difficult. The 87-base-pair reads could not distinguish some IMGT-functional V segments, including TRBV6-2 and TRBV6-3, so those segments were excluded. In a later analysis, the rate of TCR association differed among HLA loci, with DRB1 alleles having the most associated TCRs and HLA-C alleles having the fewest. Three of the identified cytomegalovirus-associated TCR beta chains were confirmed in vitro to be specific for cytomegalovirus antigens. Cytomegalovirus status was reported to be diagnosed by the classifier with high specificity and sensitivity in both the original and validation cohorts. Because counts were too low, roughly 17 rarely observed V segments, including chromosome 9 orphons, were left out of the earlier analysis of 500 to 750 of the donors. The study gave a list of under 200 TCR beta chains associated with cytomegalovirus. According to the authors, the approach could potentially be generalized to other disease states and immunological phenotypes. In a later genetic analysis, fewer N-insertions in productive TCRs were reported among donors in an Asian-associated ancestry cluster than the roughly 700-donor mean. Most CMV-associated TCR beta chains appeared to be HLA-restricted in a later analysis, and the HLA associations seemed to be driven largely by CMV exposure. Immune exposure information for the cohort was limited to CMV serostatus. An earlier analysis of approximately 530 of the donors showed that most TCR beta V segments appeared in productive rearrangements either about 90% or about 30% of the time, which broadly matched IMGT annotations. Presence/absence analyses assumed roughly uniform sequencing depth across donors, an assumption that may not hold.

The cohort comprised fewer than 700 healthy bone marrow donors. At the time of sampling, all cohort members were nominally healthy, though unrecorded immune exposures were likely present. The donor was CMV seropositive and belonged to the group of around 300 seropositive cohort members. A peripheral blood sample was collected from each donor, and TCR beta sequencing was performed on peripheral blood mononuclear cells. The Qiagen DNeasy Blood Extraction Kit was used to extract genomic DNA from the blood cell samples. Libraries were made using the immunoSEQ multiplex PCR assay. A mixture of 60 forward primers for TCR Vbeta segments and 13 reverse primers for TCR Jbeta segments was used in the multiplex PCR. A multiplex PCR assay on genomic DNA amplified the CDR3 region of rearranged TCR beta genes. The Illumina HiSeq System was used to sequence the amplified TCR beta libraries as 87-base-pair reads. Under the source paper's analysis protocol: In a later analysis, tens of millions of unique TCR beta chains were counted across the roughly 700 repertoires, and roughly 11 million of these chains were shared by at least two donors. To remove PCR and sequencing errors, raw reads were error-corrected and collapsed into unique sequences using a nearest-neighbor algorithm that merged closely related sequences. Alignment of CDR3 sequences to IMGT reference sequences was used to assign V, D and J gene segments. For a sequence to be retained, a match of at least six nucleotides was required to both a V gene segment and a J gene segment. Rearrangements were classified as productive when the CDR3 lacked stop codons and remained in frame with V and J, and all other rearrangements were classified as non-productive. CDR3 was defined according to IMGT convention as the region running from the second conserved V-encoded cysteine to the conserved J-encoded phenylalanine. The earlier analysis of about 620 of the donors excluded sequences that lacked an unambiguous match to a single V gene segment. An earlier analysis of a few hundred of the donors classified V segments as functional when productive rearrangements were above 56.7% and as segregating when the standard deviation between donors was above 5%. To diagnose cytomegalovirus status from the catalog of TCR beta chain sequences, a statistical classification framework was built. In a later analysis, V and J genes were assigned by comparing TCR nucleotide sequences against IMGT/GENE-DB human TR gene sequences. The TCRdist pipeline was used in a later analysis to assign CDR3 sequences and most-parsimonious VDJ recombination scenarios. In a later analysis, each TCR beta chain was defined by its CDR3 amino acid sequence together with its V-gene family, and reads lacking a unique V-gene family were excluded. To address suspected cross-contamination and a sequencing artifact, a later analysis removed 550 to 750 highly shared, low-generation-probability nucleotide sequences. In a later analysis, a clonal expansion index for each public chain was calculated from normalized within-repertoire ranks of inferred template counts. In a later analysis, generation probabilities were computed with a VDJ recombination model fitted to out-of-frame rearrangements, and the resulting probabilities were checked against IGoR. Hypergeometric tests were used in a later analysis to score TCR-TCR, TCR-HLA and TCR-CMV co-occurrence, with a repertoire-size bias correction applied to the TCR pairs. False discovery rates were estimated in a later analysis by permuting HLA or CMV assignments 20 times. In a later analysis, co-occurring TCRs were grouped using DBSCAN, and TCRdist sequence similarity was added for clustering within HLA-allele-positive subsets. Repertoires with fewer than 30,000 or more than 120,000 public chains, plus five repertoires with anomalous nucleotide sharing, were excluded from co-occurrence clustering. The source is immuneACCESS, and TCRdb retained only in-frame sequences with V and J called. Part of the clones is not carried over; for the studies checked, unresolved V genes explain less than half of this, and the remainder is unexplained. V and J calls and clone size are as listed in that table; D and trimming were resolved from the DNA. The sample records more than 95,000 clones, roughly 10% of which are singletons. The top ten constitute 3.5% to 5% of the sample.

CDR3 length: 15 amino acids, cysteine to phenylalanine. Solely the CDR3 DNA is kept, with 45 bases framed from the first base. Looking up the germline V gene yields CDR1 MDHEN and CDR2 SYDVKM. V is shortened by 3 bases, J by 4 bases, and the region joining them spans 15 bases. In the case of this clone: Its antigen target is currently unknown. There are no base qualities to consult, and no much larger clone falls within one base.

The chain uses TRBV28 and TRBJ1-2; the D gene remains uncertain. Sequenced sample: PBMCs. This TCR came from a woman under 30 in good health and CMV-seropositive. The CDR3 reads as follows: CASSLLSGGPYGYTF. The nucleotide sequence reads TGTGCCAGCAGTTTGCTCTCAGGAGGCCCCTATGGCTACACCTTC.